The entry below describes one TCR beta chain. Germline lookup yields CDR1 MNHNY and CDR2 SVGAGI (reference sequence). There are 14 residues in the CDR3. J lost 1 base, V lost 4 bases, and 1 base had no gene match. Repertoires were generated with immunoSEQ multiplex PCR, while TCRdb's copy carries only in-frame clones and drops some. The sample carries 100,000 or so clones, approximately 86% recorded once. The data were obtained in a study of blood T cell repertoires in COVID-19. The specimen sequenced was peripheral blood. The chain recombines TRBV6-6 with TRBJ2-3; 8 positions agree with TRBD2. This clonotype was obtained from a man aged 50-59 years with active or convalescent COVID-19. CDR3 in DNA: TGTGCCAGCAGTTGGCGGGGGGGCACAGATACGCAGTATTTT. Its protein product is CASSWRGGTDTQYF.